Listed here is a single T cell receptor beta chain. The record originates from a study of blood T cell repertoires in COVID-19. As for the study in general: Acute and convalescent COVID-19 samples came from the United States, Italy and Spain.

The CDR3 totals 15 residues. From germline, CDR1 is SGHTA and CDR2 FQGNSA. Trimming cost V 5 bases and J 3 bases; bases outside gene matches: 6. In the original processing: From reference gene primer amplification, estimates of nucleated cell counts were derived. Repertoires were generated with immunoSEQ multiplex PCR, while TCRdb's copy carries only in-frame clones and drops some. V, J and clone size reflect that table, while D and trimming were determined from the DNA. The data contain 45,000 to 60,000 clones, approximately 87% of them seen just once; the ten biggest clones take up roughly 12%. The sequenced sample was peripheral blood. The receptor was derived from a human donor in a cohort sampled during active COVID-19. The V gene is TRBV7-2, the J gene TRBJ2-7, with TRBD1 matching over 11 bases. The CDR3 loop is CASSPWTGGGYEQYF. CDR3 coding DNA: TGTGCCAGCAGCCCCTGGACAGGGGGCGGCTACGAGCAGTACTTC.